Sequencing of this TCR beta chain was carried out in a study of cytomegalovirus exposure and HLA in healthy donors. Background on the study: Earlier results showed some 120 million unique TCR beta sequences derived from about 179 million T cells. A preliminary data release comprised around 85 million unique TCRs obtained from HLA-typed donors.

Turning to this clone: No antigen is known for it.

Study results and limitations: Across HLA loci, a later analysis found differing TCR association rates, with DRB1 most and HLA-C fewest. Based on reports, TCR beta sequences accurately predicted HLA-A and HLA-B alleles for most subjects.

Amplification used 60 Vbeta primers and 13 Jbeta primers. Clones were read by immunoSEQ multiplex PCR, and TCRdb kept only the in-frame ones, dropping some. The sample comprises fewer than 250,000 clones, about 83% of which are singletons, and 1.5% to 2% rests with the top ten. Germline V gene sequence: CDR1 SEHNR, CDR2 FQNEAQ (reference sequence). The CDR3 extends over 16 amino acids. After removal of 4 bases from V and 7 bases from J, the junction contained 16 bases not matched to a gene. The specimen sequenced was PBMCs. This TCR derives from a man aged 35 to 55 in good health and CMV-seropositive. The chain has TRBV7-9 and TRBJ2-7, with 7 bases identical to TRBD1. Here the CDR3 reads CASSSDREGLFGEQYF. CDR3 bases: TGTGCCAGCAGCTCCGACAGGGAAGGGCTCTTTGGGGAGCAGTACTTC.